The text below deals with one TCR beta chain. Its antigen remains unidentified. One end of the junction fails to match germline, which may point to a read error. Clones were read by immunoSEQ multiplex PCR, and TCRdb kept only the in-frame ones, dropping some. The sample includes about 26,000 clones, roughly 80% of them seen just once. This sample stems from a study of graft-versus-host responses after intestinal transplantation. Across the whole study: Isolated intestinal, liver-intestinal, or multivisceral transplants had been given to the recipients.

The CDR3 covers 14 residues. The germline V gene has CDR1 SSHAT and CDR2 FNYEAQ (reference sequence). Study conclusions and caveats: Peak GvH clone levels in circulation were associated with early post-transplant HvG declines.

The sequencing used unstimulated CD4+ T cells sorted from spleen or lymph node cells, collected before intestinal transplant. This TCR was recovered from a human donor who received an intestinal transplant. The chain combines TRBV7-7 with TRBJ2-3, with 11 bases lining up with TRBD2. The CDR3 coding sequence is TGTGCTAGCAGCTTAGCGGGAGGGCCGGAGGGGCAGTATTTT. Translation: CASSLAGGPEGQYF.